The 10 T cell receptor beta chains listed next were all sequenced from one sample in a study of T cells after yellow fever vaccination. TCRdb ran MiXCR on the 5' RACE reads and lists one entry per CDR3 protein. The sample includes approximately 330,000 distinct CDR3 sequences, roughly 4.3% of them seen just once. The specimen was PBMCs, collected 5 days after the yellow fever booster vaccination. The receptors originated from a young man who received the YFV17D yellow fever vaccine.

The J gene is TRBJ2-5, the V gene TRBV9, with D possibly TRBD1 on 5 matching bases. The length of the CDR3 is 15 residues. V was shortened by 0 bases and J by 5 bases, with 14 bases between the two germline ends. CDR1 is SGDLS and CDR2 is YYNGEE in the germline V gene. The CDR3 reads CASSVGTRLWETQYF. In nucleotides, the CDR3 is TGTGCCAGCAGCGTAGGGACACGACTGTGGGAGACCCAGTACTTC.

The chain carries TRBV7-2 and TRBJ2-5; 9 positions match TRBD2. CDR1 is SGHTA and CDR2 is FQGNSA in the germline V gene. CDR3 length: 16 amino acids. V lost 2 bases and J lost 1; bases outside the gene matches: 5. CDR3 protein: CASSLLARGGQETQYF. CDR3 coding DNA: TGTGCCAGCAGCTTACTCGCGCGGGGGGGCCAAGAGACCCAGTACTTC.

This clonotype has at least ten counts. The gene calls are TRBV10-3 and TRBJ2-5; no reliable D call. Trimming pared 0 bases from V and 5 bases from J, leaving 4 bases between. The CDR3 extends over 12 amino acids. CDR1 and CDR2 (germline): ENHRY, SYGVKD. This CDR3 is CAISESLETQYF. The DNA for the CDR3 is TGTGCCATCAGTGAGTCGTTGGAGACCCAGTACTTC.

This clonotype showed up just a few times. V usage is TRBV3-1 and J usage is TRBJ2-2; D unresolved. In germline, CDR1 is LGHDT, CDR2 YNNKEL (reference sequence). The CDR3 contains 12 residues. Trimming took 4 bases from V and 6 from J, leaving 6 bases between them. The CDR3 loop is CASSPFAGELFF. CDR3 coding DNA: TGTGCCAGCAGCCCATTCGCCGGGGAGCTGTTTTTT.

This clonotype was counted many times. The gene calls are TRBV6-5 and TRBJ2-3, with D unclear. Germline CDR1 is MNHEY and CDR2 is SVGAGI. The V gene lost 6 bases and the J gene lost 1 base, with 11 bases spanning the gap. The CDR3 has 14 residues. The CDR3 coding sequence is TGTGCCAGCAGCCCCCTTCAGGGCACAGATACGCAGTATTTT. Translation gives CASSPLQGTDTQYF.

J is TRBJ1-5 and V is TRBV5-5, with D hard to call. CDR3 length: 15 residues. Looked up from germline, CDR1 is SGHKS and CDR2 is YYEKEE (reference sequence). V lost 4 bases and J 4 bases, leaving 15 bases between the germline ends. CDR3 in DNA: TGTGCCAGCAGCCTCTATACAGTCATAAATCAGCCCCAGCATTTT. As protein: CASSLYTVINQPQHF.

This clonotype was observed a few times. The J gene is TRBJ1-1, the V gene TRBV4-2; TRBD1 might be the D (5 bases). CDR3 length equals 14 residues. V was trimmed by 0 bases and J by 11 bases, leaving 16 bases between them. The germline V gene has CDR1 LGHNA and CDR2 YNFKEQ. The CDR3 spells CASSQDSQAMWAFF. CDR3 DNA sequence: TGTGCCAGCAGCCAAGATTCACAGGCGATGTGGGCTTTCTTT.

The V gene is TRBV12-3 or TRBV12-4, the J gene TRBJ1-2; perhaps TRBD1 as D (6 bases). This CDR3 region has 13 residues. V gave up 5 bases and J gave up 5 bases, with 12 bases separating them. The CDR3 region has the DNA TGTGCCAGCAGTCACAGGGTTAGTTATGGCTACACCTTC. Amino acids: CASSHRVSYGYTF.

This clonotype was detected many times. This sequence joins TRBV7-6 and TRBJ1-1; maybe TRBD1 (6 bases). V lost 5 bases and J 8 bases, leaving 15 bases between the germline ends. Germline V gene sequence: CDR1 SGHVS, CDR2 FNYEAQ. The CDR3 extends over 13 amino acids. The CDR3 spells CASSVQTGTEAFF. CDR3 in DNA: TGTGCCAGCAGCGTACAAACAGGGACCGAAGCTTTCTTT.

This clonotype was recorded at least ten times. The chain is built from TRBV7-8 and TRBJ2-2, with D possibly called TRBD1 or TRBD2 (5 bases each). V was trimmed by 5 bases and J by 3 bases, leaving 16 bases between them. This CDR3 has 16 amino acids. The germline gives CDR1 SGHVS, CDR2 FQNEAQ. DNA of the CDR3: TGTGCCAGCAGCCCCCGGGGCGGAGTTGACACCGGGGAGCTGTTTTTT. Its translation is CASSPRGGVDTGELFF.